Listed here are 2 T cell receptor beta chains from one sample, sequenced in a study of OX40 agonist ivuxolimab in advanced cancers. This table comes from immunoSEQ multiplex PCR, and its TCRdb copy is limited to in-frame clones, with some not included. The sample lists about 64,000 clones, 75% to 95% occurring once. The sample was CD4+ or CD8+ T cells sorted from blood, taken in a trial of the OX40 agonist ivuxolimab. These receptor sequences come from an adult with an advanced solid tumor such as melanoma, head and neck, liver or kidney cancer.

The chain couples TRBV9 to TRBJ2-1; 8 bases line up with TRBD2. The CDR3 length is 14 residues. J lost 8 bases, V lost 5 bases, and 9 bases had no gene match. Germline CDR1 SGDLS, CDR2 YYNGEE. CDR3 DNA sequence: TGTGCCAGCAGTGACGGGAGGGCCGCAGATGAGCAGTTCTTC. Translated, it gives CASSDGRAADEQFF.

The chain has TRBV9 and TRBJ2-7; no clear D. Deletions cut 0 bases from V and 4 bases from J, with 11 bases between. Germline CDR1 is SGDLS and CDR2 is YYNGEE. The length of the CDR3 is 14 residues. The DNA of the CDR3 is TGTGCCAGCAGCGTAGAAGGGTCGGTATACGAGCAGTACTTC. This codes for CASSVEGSVYEQYF. Looking up the rest from reference TRBV9 and TRBJ2-7 gives the full variable domain: DSGVTQTPKHLITATGQRVTLRCSPRSGDLSVYWYQQSLDQGLQFLIQYYNGEERAKGNILERFSAQQFPDLHSELNLSSLELGDSALYFCASSVEGSVYEQYFGPGTRLTVT.